These T cell receptor beta chains were read from a single sample in a study of prognosis after radiotherapy for stage I lung cancer. TCRdb re-analysed the multiplex PCR reads in MiXCR, keeping a single row per CDR3 protein. Altogether under 55,000 distinct CDR3 sequences are present, 30% to 35% being singletons, with the ten largest covering approximately 8.3%. The source material was PBMCs, sampled before or after stereotactic body radiation therapy (not recorded which). Every receptor here comes from a donor aged 50 or older with non-small cell lung cancer. Each CDR3 is given without its conserved first and last residue.

v_call: TRBV12-3/TRBV12-4; j_call: TRBJ1-6; cdr3_aa: ASSSLGQYNSPLH
v_call: TRBV5-8; j_call: TRBJ2-7; cdr3_aa: ASRVGGAGSYEQY
v_call: TRBV6-1; j_call: TRBJ1-5; cdr3_aa: ASSEFSLRGLLQPQH
v_call: TRBV6-1; j_call: TRBJ2-1; cdr3_aa: ASRKTGGGLNEQF
v_call: TRBV12-3/TRBV12-4; j_call: TRBJ1-1; cdr3_aa: ASSLGTAEAF
v_call: TRBV11-2; j_call: TRBJ2-7; cdr3_aa: ASSSIIRSGEQY
v_call: TRBV3-1; j_call: TRBJ1-2; cdr3_aa: ASSQRGPVDGYT
v_call: TRBV6-2/TRBV6-3; j_call: TRBJ1-5; cdr3_aa: ASSDQWGETQH
v_call: TRBV9; j_call: TRBJ2-3; cdr3_aa: ASSVRGGQTDTQY
v_call: TRBV2; j_call: TRBJ1-5; cdr3_aa: ASSTQGENQPQH
v_call: TRBV28; j_call: TRBJ1-5; cdr3_aa: ASIPLGGQPQH
v_call: TRBV6-1; j_call: TRBJ2-7; cdr3_aa: ASSKQDRTMQY
v_call: TRBV9; j_call: TRBJ1-2; cdr3_aa: ASSPHRGGYGYT
v_call: TRBV7-2; j_call: TRBJ2-2; cdr3_aa: ASSVLSGLNTGELF
v_call: TRBV12-3/TRBV12-4; j_call: TRBJ2-5; cdr3_aa: ASSSGQRVVEETQY
v_call: TRBV19; j_call: TRBJ1-2; cdr3_aa: ASTYDLLTGRRGYT
v_call: TRBV9; j_call: TRBJ2-1; cdr3_aa: ASSISAGVVYNEQF
v_call: TRBV7-6; j_call: TRBJ2-6; cdr3_aa: ASSLALVGGANVLT
v_call: TRBV7-3; j_call: TRBJ2-3; cdr3_aa: ASSLTGLAGVGDTQY
v_call: TRBV29-1; j_call: TRBJ2-3; cdr3_aa: SHRVDGTDTQY
v_call: TRBV7-2; j_call: TRBJ1-2; cdr3_aa: ASSLPGSIGYT
v_call: TRBV4-1; j_call: TRBJ1-1; cdr3_aa: ASSHLLGQGYTEAF
v_call: TRBV20-1; j_call: TRBJ2-4; cdr3_aa: SARAKNIQY
v_call: TRBV9; j_call: TRBJ1-2; cdr3_aa: ASSALTGLIGYT
v_call: TRBV7-3; j_call: TRBJ2-2; cdr3_aa: ASNSVVIAGGITGELF
v_call: TRBV18; j_call: TRBJ2-1; cdr3_aa: ASSHRGSYNEQF
v_call: TRBV6-2/TRBV6-3; j_call: TRBJ2-3; cdr3_aa: ASSTRTHPSTDTQY
v_call: TRBV5-5; j_call: TRBJ2-2; cdr3_aa: ASRLRSQSGELF
v_call: TRBV14; j_call: TRBJ2-7; cdr3_aa: ASSQRGGRVLEQY
v_call: TRBV12-3/TRBV12-4; j_call: TRBJ1-1; cdr3_aa: ASSLSRSTEAL
v_call: TRBV5-6; j_call: TRBJ1-4; cdr3_aa: ASSPLQGGNEKLF
v_call: TRBV9; j_call: TRBJ2-5; cdr3_aa: ASSVGSQLETQY
v_call: TRBV19; j_call: TRBJ2-2; cdr3_aa: ASSVQGNTGELF
v_call: TRBV28; j_call: TRBJ1-5; cdr3_aa: ASSLRGRAQPQH
v_call: TRBV7-2; j_call: TRBJ2-3; cdr3_aa: ASSLAQGGDTQY
v_call: TRBV12-3/TRBV12-4; j_call: TRBJ2-2; cdr3_aa: ASSLREANTGELF